Given below is one T cell receptor beta chain in context. The data originate from a study of blood T cells in healthy people across ages. Through a sample-barcoded 5' primer and a J-beta primer mix, a second PCR was run for roughly 7 to 12 cycles. TCRdb ran MiXCR on the 5' RACE reads and lists one entry per CDR3 protein. In the table there are about a million distinct CDR3 sequences, approximately 50% of which are singletons. CDR1 and CDR2 from the germline V gene are SGHAT and FQNNGV. J gave up 4 bases and V 0 bases, and 4 bases lay outside the gene matches. The CDR3 sequence is 15 residues long. The sample comprised blood. The chain combines TRBV11-2 with TRBJ2-7, with TRBD1 matching over 9 bases. The receptor comes from a woman aged 55 to 70 in good health. The CDR3 region is CASSLEPGTGYEQYF. As DNA, the CDR3 is TGTGCCAGCAGCTTAGAACCCGGGACAGGGTACGAGCAGTACTTC.